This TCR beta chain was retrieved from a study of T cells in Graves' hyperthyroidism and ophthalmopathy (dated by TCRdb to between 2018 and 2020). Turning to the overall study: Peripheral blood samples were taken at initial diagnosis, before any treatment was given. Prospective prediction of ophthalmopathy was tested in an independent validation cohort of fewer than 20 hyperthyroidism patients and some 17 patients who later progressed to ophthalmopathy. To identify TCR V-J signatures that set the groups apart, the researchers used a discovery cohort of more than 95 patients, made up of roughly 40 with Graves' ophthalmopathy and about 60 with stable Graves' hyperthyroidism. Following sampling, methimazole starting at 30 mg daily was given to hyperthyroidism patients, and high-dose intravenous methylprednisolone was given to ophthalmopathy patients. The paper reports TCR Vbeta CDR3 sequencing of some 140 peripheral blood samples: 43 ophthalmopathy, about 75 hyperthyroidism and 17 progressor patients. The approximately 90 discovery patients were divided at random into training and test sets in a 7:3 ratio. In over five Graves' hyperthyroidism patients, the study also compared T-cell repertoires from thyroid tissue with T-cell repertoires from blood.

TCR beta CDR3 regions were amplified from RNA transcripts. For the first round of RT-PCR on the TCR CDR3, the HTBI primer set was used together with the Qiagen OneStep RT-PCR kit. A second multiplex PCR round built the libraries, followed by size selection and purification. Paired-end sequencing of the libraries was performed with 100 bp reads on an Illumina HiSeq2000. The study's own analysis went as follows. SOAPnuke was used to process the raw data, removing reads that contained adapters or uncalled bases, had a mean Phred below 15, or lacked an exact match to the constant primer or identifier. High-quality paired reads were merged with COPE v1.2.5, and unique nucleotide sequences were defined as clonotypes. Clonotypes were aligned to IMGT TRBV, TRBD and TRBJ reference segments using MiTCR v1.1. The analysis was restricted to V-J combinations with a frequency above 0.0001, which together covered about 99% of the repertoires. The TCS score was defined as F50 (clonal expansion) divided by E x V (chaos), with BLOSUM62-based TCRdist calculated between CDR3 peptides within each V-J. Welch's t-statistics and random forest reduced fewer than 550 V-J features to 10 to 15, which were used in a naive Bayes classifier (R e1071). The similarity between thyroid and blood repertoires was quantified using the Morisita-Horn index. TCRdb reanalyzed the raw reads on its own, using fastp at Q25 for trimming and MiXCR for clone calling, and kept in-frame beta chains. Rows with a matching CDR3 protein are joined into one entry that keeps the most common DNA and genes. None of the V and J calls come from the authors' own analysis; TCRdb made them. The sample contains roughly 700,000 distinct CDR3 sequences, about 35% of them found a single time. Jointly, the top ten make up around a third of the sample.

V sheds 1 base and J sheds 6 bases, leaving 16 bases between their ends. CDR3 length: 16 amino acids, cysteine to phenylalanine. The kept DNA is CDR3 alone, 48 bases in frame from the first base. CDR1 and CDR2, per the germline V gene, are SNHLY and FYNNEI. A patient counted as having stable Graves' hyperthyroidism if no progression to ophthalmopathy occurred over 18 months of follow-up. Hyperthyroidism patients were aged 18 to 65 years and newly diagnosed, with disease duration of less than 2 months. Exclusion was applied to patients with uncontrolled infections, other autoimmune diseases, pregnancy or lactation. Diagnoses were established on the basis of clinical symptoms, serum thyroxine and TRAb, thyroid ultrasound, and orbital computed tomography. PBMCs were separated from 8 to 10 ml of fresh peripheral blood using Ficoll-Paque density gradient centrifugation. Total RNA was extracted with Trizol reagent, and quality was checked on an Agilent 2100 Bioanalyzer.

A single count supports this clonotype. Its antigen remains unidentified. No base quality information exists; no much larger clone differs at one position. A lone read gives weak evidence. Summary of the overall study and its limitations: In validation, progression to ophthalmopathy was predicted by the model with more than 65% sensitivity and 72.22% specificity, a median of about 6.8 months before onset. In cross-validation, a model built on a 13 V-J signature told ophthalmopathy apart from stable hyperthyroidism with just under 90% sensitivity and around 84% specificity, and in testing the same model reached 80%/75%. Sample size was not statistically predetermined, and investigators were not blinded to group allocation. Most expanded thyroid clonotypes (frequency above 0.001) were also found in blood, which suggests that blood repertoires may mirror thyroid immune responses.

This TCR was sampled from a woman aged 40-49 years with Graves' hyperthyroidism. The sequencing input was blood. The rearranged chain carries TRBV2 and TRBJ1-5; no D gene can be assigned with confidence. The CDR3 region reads CASSEGHSTSIQPQHF. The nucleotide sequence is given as TGTGCCAGCAGTGAAGGTCACAGTACCTCCATTCAGCCCCAGCATTTT.